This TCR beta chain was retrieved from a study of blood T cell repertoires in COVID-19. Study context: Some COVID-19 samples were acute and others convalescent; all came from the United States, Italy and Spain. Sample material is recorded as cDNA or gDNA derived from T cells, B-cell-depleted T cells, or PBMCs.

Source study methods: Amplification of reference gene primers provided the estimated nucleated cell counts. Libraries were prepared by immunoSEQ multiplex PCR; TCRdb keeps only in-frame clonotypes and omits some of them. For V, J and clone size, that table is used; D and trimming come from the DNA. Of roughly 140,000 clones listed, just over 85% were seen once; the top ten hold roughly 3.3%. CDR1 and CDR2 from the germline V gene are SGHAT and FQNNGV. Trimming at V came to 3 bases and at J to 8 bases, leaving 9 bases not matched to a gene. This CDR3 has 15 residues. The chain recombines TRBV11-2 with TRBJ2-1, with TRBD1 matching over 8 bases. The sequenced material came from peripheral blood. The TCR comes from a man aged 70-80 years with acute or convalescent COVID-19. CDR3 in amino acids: CASSFIQGANDEQFF. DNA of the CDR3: TGTGCCAGCAGCTTCATCCAGGGGGCTAACGATGAGCAGTTCTTC.